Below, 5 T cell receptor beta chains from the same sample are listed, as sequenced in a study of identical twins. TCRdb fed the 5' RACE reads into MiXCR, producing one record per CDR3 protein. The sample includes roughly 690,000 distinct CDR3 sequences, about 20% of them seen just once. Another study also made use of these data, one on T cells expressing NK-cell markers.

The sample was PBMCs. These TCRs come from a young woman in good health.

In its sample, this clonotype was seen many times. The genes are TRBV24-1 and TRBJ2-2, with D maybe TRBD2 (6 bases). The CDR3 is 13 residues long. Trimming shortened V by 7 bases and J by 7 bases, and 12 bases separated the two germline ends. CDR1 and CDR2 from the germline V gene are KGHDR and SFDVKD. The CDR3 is CATSDGGIGELFF. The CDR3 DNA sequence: TGTGCCACCAGCGACGGCGGGATCGGGGAGCTGTTTTTT.

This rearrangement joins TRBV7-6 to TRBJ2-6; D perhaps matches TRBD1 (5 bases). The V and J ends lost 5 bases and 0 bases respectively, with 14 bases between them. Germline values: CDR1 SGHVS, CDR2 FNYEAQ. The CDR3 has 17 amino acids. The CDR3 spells CASSVQAGNSGANVLTF. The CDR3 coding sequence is TGTGCCAGCAGCGTACAAGCAGGGAACTCTGGGGCCAACGTCCTGACTTTC.

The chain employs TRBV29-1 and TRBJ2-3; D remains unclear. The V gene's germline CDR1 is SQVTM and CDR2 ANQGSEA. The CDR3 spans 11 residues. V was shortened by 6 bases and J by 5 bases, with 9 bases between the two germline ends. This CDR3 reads CSVEKRDTQYF. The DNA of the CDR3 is TGCAGCGTCGAGAAGAGAGATACGCAGTATTTT.

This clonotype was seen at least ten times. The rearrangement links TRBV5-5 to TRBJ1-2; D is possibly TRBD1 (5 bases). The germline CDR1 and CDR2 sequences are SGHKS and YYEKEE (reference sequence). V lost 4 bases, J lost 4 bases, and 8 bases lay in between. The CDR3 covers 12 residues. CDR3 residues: CASSTDSYGYTF. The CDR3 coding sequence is TGTGCCAGCAGCACCGACAGCTATGGCTACACCTTC.

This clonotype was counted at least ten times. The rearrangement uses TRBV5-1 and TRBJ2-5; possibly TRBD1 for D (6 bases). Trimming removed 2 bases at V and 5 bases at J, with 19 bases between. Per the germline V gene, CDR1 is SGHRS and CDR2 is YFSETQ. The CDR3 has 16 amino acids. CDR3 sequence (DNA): TGCGCCAGCAGCTTACCCACAGGGTCCACCCCGGAGACCCAGTACTTC. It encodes CASSLPTGSTPETQYF.